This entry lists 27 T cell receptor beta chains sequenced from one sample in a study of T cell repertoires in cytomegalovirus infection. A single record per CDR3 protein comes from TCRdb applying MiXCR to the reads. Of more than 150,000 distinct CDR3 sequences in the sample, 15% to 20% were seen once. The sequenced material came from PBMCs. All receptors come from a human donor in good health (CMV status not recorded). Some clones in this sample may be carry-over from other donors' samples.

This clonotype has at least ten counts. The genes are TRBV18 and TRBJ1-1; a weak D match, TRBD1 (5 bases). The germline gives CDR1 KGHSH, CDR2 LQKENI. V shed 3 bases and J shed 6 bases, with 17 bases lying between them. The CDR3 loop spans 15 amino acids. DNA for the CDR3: TGTGCCAGCTCACCGGTAAGGCAGGGAAGGGCTGAAGCTTTCTTT. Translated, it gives CASSPVRQGRAEAFF.

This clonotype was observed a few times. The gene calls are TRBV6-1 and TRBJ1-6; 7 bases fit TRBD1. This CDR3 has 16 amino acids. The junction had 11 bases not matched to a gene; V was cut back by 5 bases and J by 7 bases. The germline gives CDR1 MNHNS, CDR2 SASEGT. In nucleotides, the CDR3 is TGTGCCAGCAGTCCCCCGACAGGGAGTGGAAATTCACCCCTCCACTTT. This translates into CASSPPTGSGNSPLHF.

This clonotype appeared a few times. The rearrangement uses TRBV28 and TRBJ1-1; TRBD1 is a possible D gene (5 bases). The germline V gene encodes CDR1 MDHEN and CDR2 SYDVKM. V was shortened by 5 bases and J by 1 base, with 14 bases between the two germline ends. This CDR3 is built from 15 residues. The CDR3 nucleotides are TGTGCCAGCAGTCCCCTGGGGGAAGGGAACACTGAAGCTTTCTTT. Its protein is CASSPLGEGNTEAFF.

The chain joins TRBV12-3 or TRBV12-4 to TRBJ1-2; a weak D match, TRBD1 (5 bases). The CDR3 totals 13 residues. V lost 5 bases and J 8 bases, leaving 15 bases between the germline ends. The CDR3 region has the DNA TGTGCCAGCAGTCAACTTGGGGGGGACGGCTACACCTTC. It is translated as CASSQLGGDGYTF.

The CDR3 reads CSVAGGTGTEAFF. The CDR3 nucleotides read TGCAGCGTGGCTGGGGGAACGGGCACTGAAGCTTTCTTT. The gene calls are TRBV29-1 and TRBJ1-1; a possible D gene is TRBD1 (5 bases). The CDR3 consists of 13 residues. Germline V gene lookup returns CDR1 SQVTM and CDR2 ANQGSEA. V was clipped by 6 bases and J by 4 bases, with 15 bases between them. Full variable domain (missing parts from reference TRBV29-1 and TRBJ1-1): SAVISQKPSRDICQRGTSLTIQCQVDSQVTMMFWYRQQPGQSLTLIATANQGSEATYESGFVIDKFPISRPNLTFSTLTVSNMSPEDSSIYLCSVAGGTGTEAFFGQGTRLTVV.

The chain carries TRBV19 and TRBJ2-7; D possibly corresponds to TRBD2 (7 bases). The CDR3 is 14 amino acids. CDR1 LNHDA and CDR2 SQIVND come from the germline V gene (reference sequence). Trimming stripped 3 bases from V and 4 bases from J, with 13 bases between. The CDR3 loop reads CASSIGGGEYEQYF. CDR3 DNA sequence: TGTGCCAGTAGTATTGGGGGGGGCGAGTACGAGCAGTACTTC.

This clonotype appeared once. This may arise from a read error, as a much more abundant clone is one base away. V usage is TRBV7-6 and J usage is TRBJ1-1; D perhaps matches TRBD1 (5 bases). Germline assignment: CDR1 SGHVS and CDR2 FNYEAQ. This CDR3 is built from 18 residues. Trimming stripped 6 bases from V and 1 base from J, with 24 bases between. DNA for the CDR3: TGTGCCAGCAGTCCTGCTACTTTGGGTGCAGGGAGGAACACTGAAGCTTTCTTT. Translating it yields CASSPATLGAGRNTEAFF.

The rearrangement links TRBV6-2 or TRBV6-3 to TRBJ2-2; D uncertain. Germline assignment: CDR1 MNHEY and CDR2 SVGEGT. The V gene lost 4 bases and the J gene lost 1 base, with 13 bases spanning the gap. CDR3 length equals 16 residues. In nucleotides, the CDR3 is TGTGCCAGCAGTTCATCGCGGTTGGGGAACACCGGGGAGCTGTTTTTT. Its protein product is CASSSSRLGNTGELFF.

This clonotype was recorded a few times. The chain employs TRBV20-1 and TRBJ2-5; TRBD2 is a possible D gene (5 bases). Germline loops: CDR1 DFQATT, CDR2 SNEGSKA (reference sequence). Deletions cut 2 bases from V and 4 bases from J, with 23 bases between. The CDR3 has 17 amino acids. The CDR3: CSARMASGERGVETQYF. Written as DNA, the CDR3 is TGCAGTGCTAGAATGGCAAGCGGCGAGCGAGGTGTAGAGACCCAGTACTTC.

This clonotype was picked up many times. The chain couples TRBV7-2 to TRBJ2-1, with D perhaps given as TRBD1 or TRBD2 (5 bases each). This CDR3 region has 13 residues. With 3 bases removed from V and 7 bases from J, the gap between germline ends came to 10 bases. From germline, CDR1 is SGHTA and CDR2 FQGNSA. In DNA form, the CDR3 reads TGTGCCAGCAGCTTCTCTGGGGGAAATGAGCAGTTCTTC. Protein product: CASSFSGGNEQFF.

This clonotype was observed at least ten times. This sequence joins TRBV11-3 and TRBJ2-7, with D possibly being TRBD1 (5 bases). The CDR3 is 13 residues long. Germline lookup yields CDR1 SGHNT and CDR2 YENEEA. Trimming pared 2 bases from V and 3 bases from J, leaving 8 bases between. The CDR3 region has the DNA TGTGCCAGCAGCTTACAGGGCGGCTACGAGCAGTACTTC. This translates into CASSLQGGYEQYF.

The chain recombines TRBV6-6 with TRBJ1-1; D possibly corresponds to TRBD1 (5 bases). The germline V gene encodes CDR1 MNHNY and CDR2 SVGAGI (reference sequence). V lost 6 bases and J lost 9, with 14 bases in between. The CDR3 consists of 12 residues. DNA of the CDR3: TGTGCCAGCAGGGAGGGACGGTTAAAAGCTTTCTTT. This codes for CASREGRLKAFF.

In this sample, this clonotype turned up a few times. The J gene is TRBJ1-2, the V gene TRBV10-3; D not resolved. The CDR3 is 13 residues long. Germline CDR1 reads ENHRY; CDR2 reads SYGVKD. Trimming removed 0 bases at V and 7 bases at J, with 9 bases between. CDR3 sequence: CAISESGRTGYTF. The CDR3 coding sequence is TGTGCCATCAGTGAGTCGGGCCGAACTGGCTACACCTTC.

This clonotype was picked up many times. The CDR3 loop is CASRAGGEIGYTF. In DNA, the CDR3 is TGTGCCAGCAGGGCGGGGGGCGAGATCGGCTACACCTTC. The chain recombines TRBV7-2 with TRBJ1-2, with TRBD1 as a possible D gene (6 bases). The CDR3 runs 13 residues. With 6 bases removed from V and 8 bases from J, the gap between germline ends came to 16 bases. Germline CDR1 SGHTA, CDR2 FQGNSA.

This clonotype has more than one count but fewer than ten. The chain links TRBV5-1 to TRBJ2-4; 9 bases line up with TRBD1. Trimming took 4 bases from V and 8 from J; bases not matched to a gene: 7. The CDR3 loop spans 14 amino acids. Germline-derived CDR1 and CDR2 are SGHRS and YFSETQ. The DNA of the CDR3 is TGCGCCAGCAGCATGGGACAGGGTGGGGACATTCAGTACTTC. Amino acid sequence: CASSMGQGGDIQYF.

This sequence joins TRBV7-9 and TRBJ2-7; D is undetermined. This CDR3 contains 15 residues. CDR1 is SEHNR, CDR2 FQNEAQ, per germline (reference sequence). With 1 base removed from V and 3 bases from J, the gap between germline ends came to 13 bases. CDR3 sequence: CASSLGLTGFYEQYF. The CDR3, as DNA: TGTGCCAGCAGCTTAGGTTTGACCGGATTCTACGAGCAGTACTTC. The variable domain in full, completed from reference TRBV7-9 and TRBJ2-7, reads DTGVSQNPRHKITKRGQNVTFRCDPISEHNRLYWYRQTLGQGPEFLTYFQNEAQLEKSRLLSDRFSAERPKGSFSTLEIQRTEQGDSAMYLCASSLGLTGFYEQYFGPGTRLTVT.

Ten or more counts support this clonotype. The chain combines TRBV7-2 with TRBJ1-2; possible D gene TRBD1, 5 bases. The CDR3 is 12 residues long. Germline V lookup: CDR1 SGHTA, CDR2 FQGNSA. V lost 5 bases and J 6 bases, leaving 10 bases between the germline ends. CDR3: CASSRGGDGYTF. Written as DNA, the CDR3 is TGTGCCAGCAGCCGGGGGGGGGATGGCTACACCTTC.

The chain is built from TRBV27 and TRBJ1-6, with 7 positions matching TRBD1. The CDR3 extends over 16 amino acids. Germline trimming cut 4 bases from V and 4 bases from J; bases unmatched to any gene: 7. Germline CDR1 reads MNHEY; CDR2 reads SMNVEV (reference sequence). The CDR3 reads CASSSAGQIYNSPLHF. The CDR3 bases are TGTGCCAGCAGTTCCGCGGGACAGATTTATAATTCACCCCTCCACTTT.

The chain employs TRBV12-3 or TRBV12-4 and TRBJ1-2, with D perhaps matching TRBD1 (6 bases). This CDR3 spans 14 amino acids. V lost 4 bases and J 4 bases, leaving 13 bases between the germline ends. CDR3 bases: TGTGCCAGCAGTTACAGGGAAGTGAGCTATGGCTACACCTTC. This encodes CASSYREVSYGYTF.

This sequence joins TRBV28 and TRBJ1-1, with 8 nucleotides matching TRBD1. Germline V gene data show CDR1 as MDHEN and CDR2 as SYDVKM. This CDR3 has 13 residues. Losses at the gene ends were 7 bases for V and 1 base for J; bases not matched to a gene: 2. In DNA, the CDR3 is TGTGCCAGCAACAGGGGGGGGAACACTGAAGCTTTCTTT. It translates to CASNRGGNTEAFF.

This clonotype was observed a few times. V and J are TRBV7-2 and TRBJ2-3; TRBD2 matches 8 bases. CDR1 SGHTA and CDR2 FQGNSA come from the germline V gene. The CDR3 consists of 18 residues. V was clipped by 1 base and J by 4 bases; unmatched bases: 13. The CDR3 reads CASSLVLPGGGRADTQYF. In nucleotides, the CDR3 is TGTGCCAGCAGCTTAGTGCTTCCCGGGGGGGGCAGGGCAGATACGCAGTATTTT.

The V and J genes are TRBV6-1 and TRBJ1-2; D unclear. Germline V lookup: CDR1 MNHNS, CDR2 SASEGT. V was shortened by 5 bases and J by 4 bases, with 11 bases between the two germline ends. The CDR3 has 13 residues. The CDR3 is CASSSTVGYGYTF. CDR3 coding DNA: TGTGCCAGCAGTTCGACGGTCGGCTATGGCTACACCTTC.

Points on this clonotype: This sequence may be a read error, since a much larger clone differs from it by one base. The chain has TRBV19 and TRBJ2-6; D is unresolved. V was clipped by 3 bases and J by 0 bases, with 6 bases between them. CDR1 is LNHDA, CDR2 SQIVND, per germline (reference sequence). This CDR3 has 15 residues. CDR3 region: CASSIVSSGANVLTF. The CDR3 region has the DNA TGTGCCAGTAGTATTGTGAGCTCTGGGGCCAACGTCCTGACTTTC.

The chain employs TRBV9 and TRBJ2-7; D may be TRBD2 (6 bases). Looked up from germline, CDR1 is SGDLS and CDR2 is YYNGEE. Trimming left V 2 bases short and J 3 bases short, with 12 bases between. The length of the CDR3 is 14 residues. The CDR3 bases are TGTGCCAGCAGCGTTAGTAGCGGAGGCTACGAGCAGTACTTC. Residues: CASSVSSGGYEQYF.

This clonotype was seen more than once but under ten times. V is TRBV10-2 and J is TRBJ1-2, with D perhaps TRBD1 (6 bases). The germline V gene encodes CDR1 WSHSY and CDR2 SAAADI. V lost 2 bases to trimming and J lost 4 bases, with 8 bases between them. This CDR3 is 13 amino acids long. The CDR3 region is CASSEGGPYGYTF. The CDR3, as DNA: TGCGCCAGCAGTGAGGGGGGGCCCTATGGCTACACCTTC.

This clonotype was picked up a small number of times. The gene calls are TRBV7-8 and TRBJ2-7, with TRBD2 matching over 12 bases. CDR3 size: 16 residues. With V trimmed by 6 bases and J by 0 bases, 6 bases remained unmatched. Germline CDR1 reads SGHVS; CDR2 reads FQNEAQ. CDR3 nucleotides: TGTGCCAGCAGGCCTACTAGCGGGAGGAGCTCCTACGAGCAGTACTTC. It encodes CASRPTSGRSSYEQYF.

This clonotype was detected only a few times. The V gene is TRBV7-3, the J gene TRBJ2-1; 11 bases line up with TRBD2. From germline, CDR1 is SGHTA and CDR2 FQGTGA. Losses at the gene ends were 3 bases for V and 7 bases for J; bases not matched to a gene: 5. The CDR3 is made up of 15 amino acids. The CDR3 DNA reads TGTGCCAGCAGCTTCGGACTAGCGGGCACTAATGAGCAGTTCTTC. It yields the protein CASSFGLAGTNEQFF.